This TCR beta chain was documented in a study of cytomegalovirus exposure and HLA in healthy donors. Generated by immunoSEQ multiplex PCR, the TCRdb table keeps only in-frame clones and is missing some. Of about 140,000 clones listed, 88% are singletons. The specimen was PBMCs. The sequence derives from a woman between 18 and 30 years old in good health and CMV-seropositive.

The CDR3 loop is CASSQGYEQYF. DNA for the CDR3: TGTGCCAGCAGCCAGGGCTACGAGCAGTACTTC. V usage is TRBV28 and J usage is TRBJ2-7, with a tentative D call TRBD1 (5 bases). Germline V gene lookup returns CDR1 MDHEN and CDR2 SYDVKM. V was pared by 6 bases and J by 3 bases, with 6 bases between. The CDR3 runs to 11 residues.